This paragraph reports one T cell receptor (beta chain). Donors counted as nominally healthy when sampled, yet unrecorded immune exposures were likely. It was with 60 Vbeta and 13 Jbeta primers that the PCR ran. Here immunoSEQ multiplex PCR was the method, and the copy in TCRdb shows in-frame clones only, minus some. The sample shows about 78,000 clones, about three quarters of them seen only once. Germline V lookup: CDR1 MNHEY, CDR2 SMNVEV (reference sequence). The V end was cut by 3 bases, the J end by 6 bases, with 21 bases between. The CDR3 consists of 16 residues. This record belongs to a study of cytomegalovirus exposure and HLA in healthy donors. Study in general: Counted in an early data release were some 81 million unique TCRs from HLA-typed donors.

The sequence was collected from a woman in her thirties or forties in good health and CMV-seropositive. The specimen was PBMCs. The chain combines TRBV27 with TRBJ2-7; TRBD2 might be the D (6 bases). CDR3 nucleotide sequence: TGTGCCAGCAGTTTCCGGCGGACTGTATTCGGGAGCGAGCAGTACTTC. Translation: CASSFRRTVFGSEQYF.